This T cell receptor (beta chain) was obtained from a study of vaccination and CD4 T cells after COVID-19. General study points: SARS-CoV-2-reactive clonotypes showed a nonsignificant median rise from about 20 to 38.

After removal of 4 bases from V and 7 bases from J, the junction contained 6 bases not matched to a gene. CDR3 length: 13 amino acids. The V gene's germline CDR1 is SGHAT and CDR2 FQNNGV. Note on this clonotype: Its target is unknown.

Sequencing of DNA taken from cultured CD4+ T cells relied on the Oncomine TCR Beta short-read assay. TCRdb processed the PCR reads anew with MiXCR; each CDR3 protein has one entry. The data hold fewer than 8,000 distinct CDR3 sequences, with 40% to 55% observed a single time. Regarding treatment: roughly 10-day PBMC culture with coronavirus spike peptide pools or control peptides (ViraFEST assay). The unexposed donor's CD4+ T cells were collected before the COVID-19 pandemic (2011-2018). About 2 million PBMCs went into each well for culture with around 10 IU/ml IL-2 and around 10 ug/ml peptide pools. Investigators isolated CD4+ T cells by negative selection after approximately eleven days of culture.

The receptor's source is a human donor in good health. The chain uses TRBV11-2 and TRBJ1-2; 7 bases are a match to TRBD1. Sequenced: CD4+ T cells from blood, cultured in vitro. The CDR3 coding sequence is TGTGCCAGCAGCTCAGAGACAGGGTCTGGCTACACCTTC. This gives the protein CASSSETGSGYTF. Drawing the rest from reference TRBV11-2 and TRBJ1-2, the complete variable domain is EAGVAQSPRYKIIEKRQSVAFWCNPISGHATLYWYQQILGQGPKLLIQFQNNGVVDDSQLPKDRFSAERLKGVDSTLKIQPAKLEDSAVYLCASSSETGSGYTFGSGTRLTVV.